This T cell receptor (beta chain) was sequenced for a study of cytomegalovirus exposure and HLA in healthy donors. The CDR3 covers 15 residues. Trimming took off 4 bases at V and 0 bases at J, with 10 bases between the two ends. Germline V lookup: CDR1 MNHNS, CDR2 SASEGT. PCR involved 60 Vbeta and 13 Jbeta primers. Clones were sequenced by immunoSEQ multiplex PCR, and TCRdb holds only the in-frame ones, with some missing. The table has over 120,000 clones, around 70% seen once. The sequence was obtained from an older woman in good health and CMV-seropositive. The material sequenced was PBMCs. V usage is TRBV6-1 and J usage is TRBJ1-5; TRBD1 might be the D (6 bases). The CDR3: CASSARDNSNQPQHF. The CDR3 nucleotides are TGTGCCAGCAGTGCCCGGGACAATAGCAATCAGCCCCAGCATTTT.